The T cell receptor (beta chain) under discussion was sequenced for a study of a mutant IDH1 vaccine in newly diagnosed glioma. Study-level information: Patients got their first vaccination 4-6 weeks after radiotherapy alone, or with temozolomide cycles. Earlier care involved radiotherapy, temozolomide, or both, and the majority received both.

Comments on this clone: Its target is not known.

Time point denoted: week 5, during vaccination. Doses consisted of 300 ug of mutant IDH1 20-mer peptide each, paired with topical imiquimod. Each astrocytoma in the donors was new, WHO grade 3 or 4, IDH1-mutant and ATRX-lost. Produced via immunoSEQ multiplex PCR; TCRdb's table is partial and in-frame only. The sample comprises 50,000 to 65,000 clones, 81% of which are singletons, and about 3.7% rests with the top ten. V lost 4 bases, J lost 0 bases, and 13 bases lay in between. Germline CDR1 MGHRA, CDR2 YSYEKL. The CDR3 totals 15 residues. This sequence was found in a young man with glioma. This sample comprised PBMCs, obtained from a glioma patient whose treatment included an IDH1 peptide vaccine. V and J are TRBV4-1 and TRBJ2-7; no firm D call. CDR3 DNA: TGCGCCAGCAGCCCCGGGTTATTGTACTCCTACGAGCAGTACTTC. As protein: CASSPGLLYSYEQYF.